This paragraph covers one TCR beta chain sequence. Its antigen is not yet known. Base-call qualities are not available, and no considerably larger clone is one nucleotide away. This sample was taken from a study of blood T cell repertoires in COVID-19 (dated by TCRdb to about 2020). Regarding the complete study: The collaborator samples originated in the United States, Italy and Spain and spanned the acute and convalescent phases of COVID-19. The prospective study material was composed of cDNA or gDNA derived from T cells, B-cell-depleted T cells, or PBMCs. Deeply sampled blood TCRbeta repertoires from subjects exposed to, actively infected with, or recovered from COVID-19 were included in the dataset. The repertoires were released in a freely available public database meant as a resource for research on the immune response to SARS-CoV-2. Samples came from the ongoing ImmuneRACE study (first 160 participants) plus 1,254 subjects from 6 global collaborators. Sample metadata almost always included a de-identified subject ID, COVID-19 status, age in years and sex. Where available, HLA class I and class II types were taken from metadata supplied by the sample provider and were not determined by assay-based typing. Overall results and qualifications from the work: Clinical and demographic metadata were provided uncurated, with the amount varying by source and participant.

In Seattle, one collaborating source enrolled patients while the infection was active and tracked those patients longitudinally over the course of disease. Each collaborating institution followed its own protocols to collect whole blood in K2EDTA tubes. For TCRbeta analysis, collaborators shipped samples in one of three forms: frozen whole blood, isolated PBMCs, or DNA extracted from either of those sample types. TCRbeta CDR3 regions were amplified from genomic DNA by means of the immunoSEQ Assay, a bias-controlled multiplex PCR. The study's processing was this. The number of nucleated cells in each sample was estimated by amplification of reference gene primers within the assay. To quantify the absolute abundance of each unique TCRbeta CDR3 rearrangement, sequence reads were collapsed and filtered. For each sample, productive Simpson clonality was calculated as the square root of Simpson's diversity index across productive rearrangements. Imported from immuneACCESS, the table was reduced by TCRdb to in-frame sequences with V and J called. These copies leave out some clones; in studies compared against another copy, an unresolved V gene accounts for under half, and the cause of the remainder is not known. That table gives V, J and clone size, and the DNA gave D and trimming. Counted in this sample were 250,000 to 300,000 clones; around 90% of them appeared once. The top ten constitute 9.5% to 13% of the sample.

The CDR3 starts with the cysteine, ends with the phenylalanine, and has 15 residues. The entry retains the CDR3 DNA only, 45 bases that are in frame from base 1. Deletion took 1 base off V and 9 bases off J, with a span of 17 bases between the germline ends. CDR1 and CDR2 (KGHSH, LQKENI) derive from the germline V gene. Recombination linked TRBV18 to TRBJ2-3; the D gene is possibly TRBD1, with 5 bases matching. The TCR was taken from a woman between 70 and 85 years old with COVID-19, enrolled during active disease. The sequencing input was peripheral blood. The CDR3 amino acid sequence is: CASSPLGPGLGTQYF. The nucleotides read TGTGCCAGCTCACCACTTGGGCCAGGGTTAGGAACGCAGTATTTT.